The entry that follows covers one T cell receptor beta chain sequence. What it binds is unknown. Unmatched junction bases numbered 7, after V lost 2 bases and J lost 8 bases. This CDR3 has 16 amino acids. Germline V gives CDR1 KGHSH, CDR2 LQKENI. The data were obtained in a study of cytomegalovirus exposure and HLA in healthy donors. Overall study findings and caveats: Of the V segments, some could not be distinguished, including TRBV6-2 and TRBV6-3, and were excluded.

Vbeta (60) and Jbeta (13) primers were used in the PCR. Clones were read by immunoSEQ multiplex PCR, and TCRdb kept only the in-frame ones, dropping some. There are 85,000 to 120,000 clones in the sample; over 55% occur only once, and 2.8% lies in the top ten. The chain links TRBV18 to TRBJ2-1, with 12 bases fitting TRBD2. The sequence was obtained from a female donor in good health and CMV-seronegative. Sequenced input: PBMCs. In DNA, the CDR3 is TGTGCCAGCTCACCAAAGACTAGCGGGGGTCCCGATGAGCAGTTCTTC. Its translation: CASSPKTSGGPDEQFF.